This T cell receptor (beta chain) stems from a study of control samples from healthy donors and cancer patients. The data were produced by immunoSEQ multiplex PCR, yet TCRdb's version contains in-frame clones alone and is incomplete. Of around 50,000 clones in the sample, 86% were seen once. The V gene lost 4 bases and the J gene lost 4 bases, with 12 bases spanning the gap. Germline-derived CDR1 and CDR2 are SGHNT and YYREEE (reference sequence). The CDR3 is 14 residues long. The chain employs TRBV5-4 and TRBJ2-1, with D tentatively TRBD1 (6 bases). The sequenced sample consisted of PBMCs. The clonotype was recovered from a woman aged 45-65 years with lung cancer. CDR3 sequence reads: CASSVEQGYNEQFF. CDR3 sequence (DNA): TGTGCCAGCAGCGTAGAACAGGGTTACAATGAGCAGTTCTTC.